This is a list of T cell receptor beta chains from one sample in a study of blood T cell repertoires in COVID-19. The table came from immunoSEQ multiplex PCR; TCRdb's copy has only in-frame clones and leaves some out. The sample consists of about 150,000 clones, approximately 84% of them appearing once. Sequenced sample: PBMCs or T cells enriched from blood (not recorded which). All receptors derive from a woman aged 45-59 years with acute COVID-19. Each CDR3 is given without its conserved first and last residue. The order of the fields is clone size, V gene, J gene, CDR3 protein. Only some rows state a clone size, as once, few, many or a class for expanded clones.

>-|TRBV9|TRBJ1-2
ASSSGTGGGFYGYT
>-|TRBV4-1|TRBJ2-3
ASSQRGTSGTDTQY
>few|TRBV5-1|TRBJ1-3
ASSLQGTGNTIY
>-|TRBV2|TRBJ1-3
ASSEDRAGNTIY
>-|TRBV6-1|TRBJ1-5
ASSVLQGASNQPQH
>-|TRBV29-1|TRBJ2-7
SVDSQDRGRREQY
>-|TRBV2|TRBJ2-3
ASVASPILRDTQY
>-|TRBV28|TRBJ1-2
ASSLAGAGGSYGYT
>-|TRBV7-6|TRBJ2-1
ASSPGPLAGVDNEQF
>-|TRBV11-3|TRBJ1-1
ASSLDGDRGREAF
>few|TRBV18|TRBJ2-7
ASSPDTDAYEQY
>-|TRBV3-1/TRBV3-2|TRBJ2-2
ASSQDSLAGGPGGGELF
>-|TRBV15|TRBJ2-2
ATSRDRRGPDRELF
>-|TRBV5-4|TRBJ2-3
ASSFDSGTDTQY
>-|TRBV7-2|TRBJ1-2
ASSPGGRNYYGYT
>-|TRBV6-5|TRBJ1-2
ASSYERTHGYT
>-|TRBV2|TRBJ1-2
ASNSGGLLGYGYT
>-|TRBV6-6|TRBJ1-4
ASSYYPLRQGNRLF
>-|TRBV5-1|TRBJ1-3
ASSLYQGSGNTIY
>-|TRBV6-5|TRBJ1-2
ASSLPSPNYGYT
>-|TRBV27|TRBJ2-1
ASSLAGVPPHNEQF
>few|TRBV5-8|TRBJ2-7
ASSRAYEQY
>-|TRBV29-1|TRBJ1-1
SVTNRRGEAF
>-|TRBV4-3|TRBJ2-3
ASSQDREGTQY
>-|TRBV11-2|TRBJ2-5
ASSLVLLQGARETQY
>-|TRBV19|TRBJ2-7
ASKGQPGLAGAEQY
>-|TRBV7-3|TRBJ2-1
ASSSSGSTNEQF
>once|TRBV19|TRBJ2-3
ASSTRRAGGVADTQY
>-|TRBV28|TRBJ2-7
ASRTASYEQY
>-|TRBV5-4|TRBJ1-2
ASRRTNRVGGYT
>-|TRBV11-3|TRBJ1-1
ASSLGIGQGLEAF
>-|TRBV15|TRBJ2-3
ATSRRTGSTDTQY
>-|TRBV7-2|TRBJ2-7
ASSIQIAGSSYEQY
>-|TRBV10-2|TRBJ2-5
ASSEREHGIEETQY
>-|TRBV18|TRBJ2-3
ASSPGTSGYPFITDTQY
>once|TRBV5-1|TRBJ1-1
ASSLTGPEAF
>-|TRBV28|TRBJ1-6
ASSSYNSPLH
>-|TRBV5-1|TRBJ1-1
ASSEGQGNTEAF
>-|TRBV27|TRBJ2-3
ASSFRTSGRLGTDTQY
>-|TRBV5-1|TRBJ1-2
ASSPGQNVNYGYT
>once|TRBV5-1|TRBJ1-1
ASSGGTVMDTEAF
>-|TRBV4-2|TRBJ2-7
ASSQISGRATYEQY
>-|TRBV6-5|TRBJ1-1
ASSSLGSTEAF
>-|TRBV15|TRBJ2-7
ATSARMSYEQY
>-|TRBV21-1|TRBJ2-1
ASSRKSGRRL
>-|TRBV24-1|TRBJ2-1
ATSDPRRGDEQF
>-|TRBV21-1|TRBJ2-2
ASSKGKNRGHRVTGELF
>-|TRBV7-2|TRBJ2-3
ASSVDGLEGTQY
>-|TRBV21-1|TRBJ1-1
ASSKGLQHTEAF
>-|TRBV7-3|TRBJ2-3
ASTPGAREGTDTQY
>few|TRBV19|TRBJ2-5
ASSIAASGSVTQY
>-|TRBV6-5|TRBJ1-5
ASSSDRASNQPQH
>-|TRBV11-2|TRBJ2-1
ASSSGLATRHEQF
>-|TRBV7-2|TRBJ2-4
ASSLWAGGPRGENIQY
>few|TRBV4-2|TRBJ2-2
ASSQGGSSGRAGELF
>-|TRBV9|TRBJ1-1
ASSVAGHLSNTEAF
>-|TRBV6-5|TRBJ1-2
ASSYSAGVGGYT
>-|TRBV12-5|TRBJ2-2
ASGWQASNTGELF
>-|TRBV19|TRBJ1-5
ASSMASNQPQH